A single sample gave rise to the 26 T cell receptor beta chains below, sequenced in a study of blood T cells in healthy people across ages (dated by TCRdb to 2014 to 2015). The library was made by 5' RACE. Sequencing instrument: Illumina HiSeq 2500. A second PCR of roughly 7 to 11 cycles was performed with a sample-barcoded 5' primer and a J-beta primer mix. TCRdb reran the public reads through fastp at Q25 and MiXCR, keeping productive beta chains. Each record represents a unique CDR3 protein, reported with the most common genes and DNA among its rows. This sample lists almost 550,000 distinct CDR3 sequences; 24% were detected once. The ten largest account for around 10% of the sample. The same sample was also studied in work on T cells of mothers and their children.

The sequencing sample was made of blood. The receptors derive from a boy between 10 and 17 years old in good health.

This chain uses TRBV20-1 with TRBJ2-1; 9 bases map to TRBD2. The CDR3 extends over 14 amino acids. The ends lost 6 bases at V and 9 bases at J; junction bases unmatched: 12. The V gene's germline CDR1 is DFQATT and CDR2 SNEGSKA (reference sequence). CDR3 sequence reads: CSAVPGLAIGEQFF. In nucleotides, the CDR3 is TGCAGTGCCGTCCCGGGACTAGCAATTGGTGAGCAGTTCTTC.

Concerning this clonotype itself: The junction departs from the called germline gene at one end, perhaps through a read error. The gene calls are TRBV28 and TRBJ2-5; D remains ambiguous. CDR3 size: 15 residues. Germline-derived CDR1 and CDR2 are MDHEN and SYDVKM. CDR3 nucleotide sequence: TGTGCCAGCAGTTTTGGCGGTCAGTTTCAAGAGTCCCAGTACTTC. Residues: CASSFGGQFQESQYF.

For the CDR3, the DNA is TGTGCCAGCAGCCCGGGACTATCCATGGGGAATGAGCAGTTCTTC. Its protein is CASSPGLSMGNEQFF. The chain recombines TRBV28 with TRBJ2-1; 7 bases align to TRBD2. V trimming: 6 bases; J trimming: 7 bases; junction bases outside the gene matches: 12. CDR1 is MDHEN and CDR2 is SYDVKM in the germline V gene. CDR3 size: 15 residues.

The chain recombines TRBV4-3 with TRBJ1-5; D remains unclear. The germline V and J ends were trimmed by 0 bases and 2 bases, with 8 bases remaining between them. The CDR3 is made up of 15 amino acids. Looked up from germline, CDR1 is LGHNA and CDR2 is YSLEER. CDR3 in amino acids: CASSQDTFGNQPQHF. DNA for the CDR3: TGCGCCAGCAGCCAAGATACGTTTGGCAATCAGCCCCAGCATTTT.

This sequence joins TRBV29-1 and TRBJ2-2; 7 bases map to TRBD1. Germline lookup yields CDR1 SQVTM and CDR2 ANQGSEA. The CDR3 loop spans 14 amino acids. Trimming at V came to 5 bases and at J to 4 bases, leaving 7 bases not matched to a gene. The CDR3 region is CSVREGASTGELFF. The CDR3, as DNA: TGCAGCGTTCGAGAGGGGGCTAGCACCGGGGAGCTGTTTTTT.

The V call is TRBV4-1, the J call TRBJ1-2; D is ambiguous. The CDR3 has 15 amino acids. Germline CDR1 MGHRA, CDR2 YSYEKL. Trimming stripped 6 bases from V and 4 bases from J, with 18 bases between. CDR3 DNA sequence: TGCGCCAGCAGTCTTGCCGCCGGCAGCTCCTATGGCTACACCTTC. As protein: CASSLAAGSSYGYTF.

This clonotype was found a few times. The junction shows a germline mismatch at one end, possibly a read error. The genes are TRBV7-7 and TRBJ2-3, with D possibly TRBD1 on 6 matching bases. The CDR3 contains 15 residues. Germline CDR1 reads SSHAT; CDR2 reads FNYEAQ (reference sequence). The CDR3 bases are TGTGCTAGCAGCTTAACGACAGGCGCCACAGATACGCAGTATTTT. This gives the protein CASSLTTGATDTQYF.

The chain employs TRBV20-1 and TRBJ1-4; maybe TRBD1 (5 bases). V gave up 6 bases and J gave up 5 bases, with 19 bases separating them. The CDR3 loop spans 15 amino acids. Germline lookup yields CDR1 DFQATT and CDR2 SNEGSKA (reference sequence). The chain's CDR3 is CSAAPGRRKNEKLFF. The DNA of the CDR3 is TGCAGTGCGGCACCGGGACGCCGAAAGAATGAAAAACTGTTTTTT.

This chain uses TRBV7-6 with TRBJ1-5, with D perhaps TRBD1 (6 bases). CDR3 size: 15 residues. Trimming cost V 1 base and J 4 bases, with 11 bases left between them. The germline V gene encodes CDR1 SGHVS and CDR2 FNYEAQ. CDR3 sequence reads: CASSLDQGGNQPQHF. In DNA form, the CDR3 reads TGTGCCAGCAGCTTAGATCAAGGGGGGAATCAGCCCCAGCATTTT.

This clonotype has just a few counts. The chain combines TRBV4-3 with TRBJ1-1; 10 bases map to TRBD1. V was pared by 1 base and J by 2 bases, with 7 bases of the junction left unmatched. Per the germline V gene, CDR1 is LGHNA and CDR2 is YSLEER. The CDR3 length is 17 residues. CDR3 sequence (DNA): TGCGCCAGCAGCCAAGGGACAGGGGGGCGACGAAACACTGAAGCTTTCTTT. It yields the protein CASSQGTGGRRNTEAFF.

The chain joins TRBV20-1 to TRBJ1-1; D is uncertain. Between the trimmed V and J ends, which lost 1 base and 2 bases, there was a span of 5 bases. The V gene's germline CDR1 is DFQATT and CDR2 SNEGSKA (reference sequence). This CDR3 has 12 amino acids. This CDR3 is CSARGLNTEAFF. The DNA for the CDR3 is TGCAGTGCTAGAGGCCTTAACACTGAAGCTTTCTTT.

This chain joins TRBV6-5 and TRBJ1-3; 9 positions match TRBD1. CDR3 length: 15 residues. Germline loops: CDR1 MNHEY, CDR2 SVGAGI. The J segment lost 4 bases and the V segment lost 6 bases, leaving 7 bases of the junction unmatched. DNA for the CDR3: TGTGCCAGCAGCTCGGGACAGGGAAAAGGAAACACCATATATTTT. Protein product: CASSSGQGKGNTIYF.

The V call is TRBV5-6, the J call TRBJ2-7; 15 nucleotides agree with TRBD2. This CDR3 contains 17 residues. Losses at the gene ends were 4 bases for V and 3 bases for J; bases not matched to a gene: 8. CDR1 and CDR2 from the germline V gene are SGHDT and YYEEEE. CDR3: CASSRVGTSGRNYEQYF. The CDR3 bases are TGTGCCAGCAGCAGGGTGGGGACTAGCGGGAGGAACTACGAGCAGTACTTC.

The chain uses TRBV10-3 and TRBJ1-1; perhaps TRBD1 as D (6 bases). This CDR3 spans 16 amino acids. The germline V gene encodes CDR1 ENHRY and CDR2 SYGVKD. V was pared by 7 bases and J by 1 base, with 19 bases between. CDR3 region: CAITRGRGQGNTEAFF. The CDR3 coding sequence is TGTGCCATCACCAGAGGTCGGGGGCAGGGGAACACTGAAGCTTTCTTT.

The rearrangement joins TRBV3-1 to TRBJ1-2; D perhaps matches TRBD1 (5 bases). This CDR3 is 16 amino acids long. Germline assignment: CDR1 LGHDT and CDR2 YNNKEL (reference sequence). Between the trimmed V and J ends, which lost 0 bases and 9 bases, there was a span of 20 bases. CDR3 DNA: TGTGCCAGCAGCCAAGATTTGTCGGGGACTCCTATTCGCTACACCTTC. Residues: CASSQDLSGTPIRYTF.

The rearrangement uses TRBV7-3 and TRBJ2-7; TRBD1 matches at 9 bases. The CDR3 runs 17 residues. Germline CDR1 is SGHTA and CDR2 is FQGTGA. Germline trimming cut 4 bases from V and 1 base from J; bases unmatched to any gene: 11. CDR3 amino acids: CASSYGPGQGLSYEQYF. CDR3 coding DNA: TGTGCCAGCAGCTATGGTCCGGGACAGGGTTTATCCTACGAGCAGTACTTC.

This clonotype was found a few times. The gene calls are TRBV20-1 and TRBJ2-7; D unclear. Germline CDR1 reads DFQATT; CDR2 reads SNEGSKA (reference sequence). The ends were cut back, 1 base at V and 4 bases at J, with 14 bases in the middle. The length of the CDR3 is 14 residues. CDR3 bases: TGCAGTGCTAGAGGGTATGAGGTCCCTTACGAGCAGTACTTC. Protein product: CSARGYEVPYEQYF.

The chain recombines TRBV27 with TRBJ1-4, with D unresolved. Germline V lookup: CDR1 MNHEY, CDR2 SMNVEV (reference sequence). The CDR3 spans 15 residues. Trimming pared 3 bases from V and 3 bases from J, leaving 11 bases between. CDR3 residues: CASSFEAVPNEKLFF. CDR3 nucleotide sequence: TGTGCCAGCAGTTTCGAGGCGGTACCTAATGAAAAACTGTTTTTT.

Regarding this clonotype: Likely a read error: the CDR3 ends without its conserved phenylalanine or tryptophan. This chain links TRBV5-1 with TRBJ1-2; D might be TRBD1 (5 bases). CDR1 and CDR2 (germline): SGHRS, YFSETQ. V was pared by 4 bases and J by 6 bases, with 13 bases between. CDR3 length: 13 amino acids. The CDR3 loop is CASSTPGPNGYTS. As DNA, the CDR3 is TGCGCCAGCAGCACCCCGGGGCCAAATGGCTACACCTCC.

This clonotype has only a few counts. This rearrangement joins TRBV7-2 to TRBJ2-5, with D tentatively TRBD2 (6 bases). The germline V gene encodes CDR1 SGHTA and CDR2 FQGNSA. This CDR3 contains 16 residues. V was shortened by 5 bases and J by 4 bases, with 20 bases between the two germline ends. The CDR3 region is CASSVQSSAGGETQYF. CDR3 nucleotides: TGTGCCAGCAGCGTCCAGTCTAGCGCCGGGGGAGAGACCCAGTACTTC.

The chain uses TRBV27 and TRBJ1-5, with TRBD1 as a possible D gene (5 bases). CDR1 MNHEY and CDR2 SMNVEV come from the germline V gene (reference sequence). The CDR3 totals 14 residues. Between the trimmed V and J ends, which lost 6 bases and 5 bases, there was a span of 14 bases. This CDR3 is CASRQHGADQPQHF. CDR3 nucleotide sequence: TGTGCCAGCAGACAACACGGGGCGGATCAGCCCCAGCATTTT.

V usage is TRBV24-1 and J usage is TRBJ2-1; 8 nucleotides agree with TRBD2. The CDR3 extends over 17 amino acids. The V segment lost 3 bases and the J segment 7 bases; nucleotides outside the gene matches: 13. Germline V CDR1 and CDR2: KGHDR, SFDVKD. CDR3 in amino acids: CATSDRTSPQRGNEQFF. The CDR3 coding sequence is TGTGCCACCAGTGATCGGACTAGCCCACAAAGGGGAAATGAGCAGTTCTTC.

J is TRBJ1-1 and V is TRBV5-1, with D hard to call. With 3 bases removed from V and 0 bases from J, the gap between germline ends came to 6 bases. The CDR3 has 13 residues. Germline assignment: CDR1 SGHRS and CDR2 YFSETQ. The CDR3 sequence is CASSSSLNTEAFF. The CDR3 region has the DNA TGCGCCAGCAGCTCAAGTTTGAACACTGAAGCTTTCTTT. Using reference TRBV5-1 and TRBJ1-1 for the parts outside the CDR3, the full variable domain is KAGVTQTPRYLIKTRGQQVTLSCSPISGHRSVSWYQQTPGQGLQFLFEYFSETQRNKGNFPGRFSGRQFSNSRSEMNVSTLELGDSALYLCASSSSLNTEAFFGQGTRLTVV.

The chain recombines TRBV6-6 with TRBJ2-7, with D perhaps matching TRBD2 (5 bases). This CDR3 region has 16 residues. V was trimmed by 0 bases and J by 1 base, leaving 13 bases between them. The germline gives CDR1 MNHNY, CDR2 SVGAGI (reference sequence). CDR3 in DNA: TGTGCCAGCAGTTACTCGGAGGCGGATCCTTCCTACGAGCAGTACTTC. Protein product: CASSYSEADPSYEQYF.

This clonotype occurred a few times. The chain is built from TRBV6-5 and TRBJ1-2; 9 bases are a match to TRBD1. CDR3 size: 17 residues. V dropped 0 bases and J dropped 5; count of bases not matched to a gene: 10. Germline CDR1 MNHEY, CDR2 SVGAGI. The CDR3 is CASSYSGQGRGGYGYTF. The CDR3 coding sequence is TGTGCCAGCAGTTACTCTGGACAGGGGAGGGGGGGTTATGGCTACACCTTC.

To note about this clonotype: The germline gene is not matched at one end of the junction; a read error may be the cause. This chain's CDR3 is CASSLVRTSTNTQYF. CDR3 DNA: TGTGCCAGCAGCTTAGTCCGGACTAGCACAAATACGCAGTATTTT. The chain joins TRBV11-2 to TRBJ2-3; 8 bases line up with TRBD2. The germline CDR1 and CDR2 sequences are SGHAT and FQNNGV. The CDR3 consists of 15 residues.